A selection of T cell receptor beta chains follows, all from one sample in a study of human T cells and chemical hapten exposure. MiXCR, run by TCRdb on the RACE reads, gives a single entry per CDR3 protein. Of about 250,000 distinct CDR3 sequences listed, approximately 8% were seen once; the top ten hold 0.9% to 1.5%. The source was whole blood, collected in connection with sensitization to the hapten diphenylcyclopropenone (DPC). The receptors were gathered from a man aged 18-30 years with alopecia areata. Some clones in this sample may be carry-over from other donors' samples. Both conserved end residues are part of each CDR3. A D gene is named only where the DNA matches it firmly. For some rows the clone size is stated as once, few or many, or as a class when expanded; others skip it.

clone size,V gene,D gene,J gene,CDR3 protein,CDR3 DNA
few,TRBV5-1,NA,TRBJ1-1,CASRGPVNTEAFF,TGCGCCAGCAGGGGTCCGGTGAACACTGAAGCTTTCTTT
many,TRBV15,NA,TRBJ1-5,CATSRDNRLSNQPQHF,TGTGCCACCAGCAGAGATAACAGGCTTAGCAATCAGCCCCAGCATTTT
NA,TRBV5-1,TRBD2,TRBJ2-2,CASSLRGSHGELFF,TGCGCCAGCAGCTTGCGCGGGAGTCACGGGGAGCTGTTTTTT
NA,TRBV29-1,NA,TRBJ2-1,CSVERGGSSYNEQFF,TGCAGCGTTGAAAGGGGGGGTAGCTCCTACAATGAGCAGTTCTTC
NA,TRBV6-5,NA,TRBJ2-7,CASSYGPLPYEQYF,TGTGCCAGCAGTTACGGTCCCCTCCCCTACGAGCAGTACTTC
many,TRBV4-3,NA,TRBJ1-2,CASSQDGAASIGYTF,TGCGCCAGCAGCCAAGATGGGGCGGCGTCAATCGGCTACACCTTC
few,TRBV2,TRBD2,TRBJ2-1,CATAGLAFYNEQFF,TGTGCCACTGCGGGACTAGCATTCTACAATGAGCAGTTCTTC
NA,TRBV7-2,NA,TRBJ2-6,CASSFRRAGANVLTF,TGTGCCAGCAGCTTTAGAAGGGCTGGGGCCAACGTCCTGACTTTC
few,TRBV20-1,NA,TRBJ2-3,CSARERVWQYF,TGCAGTGCTAGAGAACGGGTATGGCAGTATTTT
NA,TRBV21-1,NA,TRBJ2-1,CASSKVSGATYNEQFF,TGTGCCAGCAGCAAAGTTTCGGGGGCAACCTACAATGAGCAGTTCTTC
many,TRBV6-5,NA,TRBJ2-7,CASSYSNRALRQYF,TGTGCCAGCAGTTACTCGAACAGGGCACTAAGGCAGTACTTC
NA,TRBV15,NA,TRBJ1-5,CATSRDTNQPQHF,TGTGCCACCAGCAGAGATACGAATCAGCCCCAGCATTTT
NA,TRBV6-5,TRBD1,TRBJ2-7,CASRRGTGGSYEQYF,TGTGCCAGCAGGCGAGGGACAGGGGGGTCCTACGAGCAGTACTTC
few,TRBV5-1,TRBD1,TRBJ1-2,CASSLGTGNYGYTF,TGCGCCAGCAGCTTGGGGACAGGAAACTATGGCTACACCTTC
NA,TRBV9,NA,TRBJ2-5,CASSISGAPLQETQYF,TGTGCCAGCAGCATCTCGGGGGCTCCCCTCCAAGAGACCCAGTACTTC
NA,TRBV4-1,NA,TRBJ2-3,CASSQDSFNLVTDTQYF,TGCGCCAGCAGCCAAGATAGTTTCAACTTAGTCACAGATACGCAGTATTTT
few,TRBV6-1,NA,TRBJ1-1,CASRRSSPGTLAFF,TGTGCCAGCAGGCGTAGTTCCCCCGGGACGCTAGCTTTCTTT
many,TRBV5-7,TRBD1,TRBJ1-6,CASSLSGDREDRNSPLHF,TGTGCCAGCAGCTTGTCGGGAGACAGGGAAGACCGTAATTCACCCCTCCACTTT
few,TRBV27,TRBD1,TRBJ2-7,CASRLDRTLSYEQYF,TGTGCCAGCAGGTTGGACAGGACGCTCTCCTACGAGCAGTACTTC
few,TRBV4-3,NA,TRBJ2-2,CASSQDLGAAGELFF,TGCGCCAGCAGCCAAGATTTGGGGGCTGCGGGGGAGCTGTTTTTT
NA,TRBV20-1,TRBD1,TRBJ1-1,CSASGQANTEAFF,TGCAGTGCATCCGGACAGGCGAACACTGAAGCTTTCTTT
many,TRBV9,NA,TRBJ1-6,CASSVGRGRPLHF,TGTGCCAGCAGCGTAGGCAGGGGACGGCCTCTCCACTTT
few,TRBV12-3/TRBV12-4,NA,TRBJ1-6,CASSGSTTSPLHF,TGTGCCAGCAGTGGCTCAACTACTTCACCCCTCCACTTT
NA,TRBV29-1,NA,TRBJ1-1,CSGRETEAFF,TGCAGCGGGAGGGAGACAGAAGCTTTCTTT
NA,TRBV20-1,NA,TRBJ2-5,CSARDGVQETQYF,TGCAGTGCTAGAGACGGGGTCCAAGAGACCCAGTACTTC
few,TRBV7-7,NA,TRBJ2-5,CASSLRANNEETQYF,TGTGCCAGCAGCTTACGGGCAAATAACGAGGAGACCCAGTACTTC
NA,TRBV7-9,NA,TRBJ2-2,CASSLAQVTDNTGELFF,TGTGCCAGCAGCTTAGCGCAGGTGACAGATAACACCGGGGAGCTGTTTTTT
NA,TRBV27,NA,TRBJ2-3,CASSLTIGIRVQTQYF,TGTGCCAGCAGTTTAACAATAGGGATTCGTGTTCAGACGCAGTATTTT
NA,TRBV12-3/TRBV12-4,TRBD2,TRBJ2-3,CASVPASGEGLTDTQYF,TGTGCCAGCGTTCCGGCTAGCGGGGAAGGGTTGACAGATACGCAGTATTTT
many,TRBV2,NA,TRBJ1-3,CASSAQTKLRNTIYF,TGTGCCAGCAGTGCCCAGACAAAATTAAGAAACACCATATATTTT
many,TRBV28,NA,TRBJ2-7,CASSFLAGSYEQYF,TGTGCCAGCAGTTTCTTGGCAGGGTCCTACGAGCAGTACTTC
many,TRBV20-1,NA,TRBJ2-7,CSAREGADDLDEQYF,TGCAGTGCTAGAGAAGGTGCAGATGACCTCGACGAGCAGTACTTC
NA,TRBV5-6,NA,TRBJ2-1,CASSFTYEQFF,TGTGCCAGCAGCTTTACCTATGAGCAGTTCTTC
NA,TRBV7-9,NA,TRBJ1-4,CASSLDREKLFF,TGTGCCAGCAGCTTAGATCGCGAAAAACTGTTTTTT
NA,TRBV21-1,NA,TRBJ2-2,CASSKSATGGSGELFF,TGTGCCAGCAGCAAGAGCGCGACAGGGGGTTCCGGGGAGCTGTTTTTT
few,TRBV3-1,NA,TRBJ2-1,CASSQYHLPYNEQFF,TGTGCCAGCAGCCAATATCATCTACCCTACAATGAGCAGTTCTTC
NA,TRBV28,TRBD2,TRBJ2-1,CASTKPSGGYNEQFF,TGTGCCAGCACCAAACCCTCGGGGGGGTACAATGAGCAGTTCTTC
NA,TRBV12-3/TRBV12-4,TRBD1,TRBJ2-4,CASSFSGGAKNIQYF,TGTGCCAGCAGTTTCTCAGGGGGTGCCAAAAACATTCAGTACTTC
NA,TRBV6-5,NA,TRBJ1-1,CASSPPPEGPENTEAFF,TGTGCCAGCAGTCCCCCACCGGAGGGGCCAGAGAACACTGAAGCTTTCTTT
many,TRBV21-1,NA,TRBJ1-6,CASTGIGCDSYNSPLHF,TGTGCCAGCACCGGGATCGGTTGTGACTCCTATAATTCACCCCTCCACTTT
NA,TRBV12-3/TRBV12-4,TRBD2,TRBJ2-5,CASTPGTSGLRSQYF,TGTGCCAGCACTCCAGGGACTAGCGGACTTCGGAGCCAGTACTTC
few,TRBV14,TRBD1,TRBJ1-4,CASSYGQVEKLFF,TGTGCCAGCAGCTACGGACAGGTTGAAAAACTGTTTTTT
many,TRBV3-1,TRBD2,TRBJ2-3,CASSPWTSADTQYF,TGTGCCAGCAGCCCATGGACTAGCGCAGATACGCAGTATTTT
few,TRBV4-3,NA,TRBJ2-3,CASSQEVRGAPTDTQYF,TGCGCCAGCAGCCAAGAGGTCCGCGGGGCCCCCACAGATACGCAGTATTTT
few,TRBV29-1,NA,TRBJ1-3,CSVNRATGNTIYF,TGCAGCGTAAACAGGGCTACTGGAAACACCATATATTTT
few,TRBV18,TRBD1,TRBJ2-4,CASSLDRGQGKNIQYF,TGTGCCAGCTCACTAGACAGGGGGCAAGGCAAAAACATTCAGTACTTC
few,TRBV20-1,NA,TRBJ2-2,CSARPASTGELFF,TGCAGTGCTAGACCCGCTTCGACCGGGGAGCTGTTTTTT
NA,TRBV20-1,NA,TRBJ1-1,CSARDLWREGVNTEAFF,TGCAGTGCTAGAGATCTGTGGAGGGAGGGGGTGAACACTGAAGCTTTCTTT
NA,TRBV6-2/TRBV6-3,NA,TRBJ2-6,CASSYPQGSGANVLTF,TGTGCCAGCAGTTACCCCCAGGGCTCTGGGGCCAACGTCCTGACTTTC
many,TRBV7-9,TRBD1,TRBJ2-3,CASSLLQGATDTQYF,TGTGCCAGCAGCTTACTACAGGGGGCTACAGATACGCAGTATTTT
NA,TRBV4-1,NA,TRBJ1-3,CASSQEGRVFSGNTIYF,TGCGCCAGCAGCCAAGAGGGGAGAGTATTTTCTGGAAACACCATATATTTT
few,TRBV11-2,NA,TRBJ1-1,CASSLYENTEAFF,TGTGCCAGCAGCTTATACGAGAACACTGAAGCTTTCTTT
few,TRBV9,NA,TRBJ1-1,CASSMTVNTEAFF,TGTGCCAGCAGCATGACAGTGAACACTGAAGCTTTCTTT